Reported below is one TCR beta chain. The antigen is undetermined. Trimming stripped 0 bases from V and 4 bases from J, with 11 bases between. The CDR3 loop spans 14 amino acids. Germline CDR1 and CDR2: SGHNT and YYREEE (reference sequence). The source of the sample is a study of shared clonotypes between healthy human individuals. Naive-designated CD8 cells lacked CD45RO, were positively enriched for CCR7, and omitted terminally differentiated effector memory CD45RA+ cells. Donors had no recently reported acute infections or vaccinations and were HIV-negative. Only in-frame clones appear in the TCRdb table, and some are missing; sequencing was by immunoSEQ multiplex PCR. The data contain some 2 million clones, about 95% of them seen just once; the ten biggest clones take up 1% to 1.5%. Study results and caveats: When naive CD4 clonotypes were compared across several donors, 5% to 5.5% were shared. Clonotypes shared by all four donors outscored non-shared clonotypes in generation probability. Rarefaction showed that sequencing of sorted subsets was incomplete (despite large depth).

This TCR came from a man between 18 and 29 years old in good health. This chain links TRBV5-4 with TRBJ2-7; D gene ambiguous. Sequenced material: naive CD8+ T cells sorted from blood. The CDR3 reads CASSLAKGAYEQYF. The CDR3 bases are TGTGCCAGCAGCTTGGCGAAAGGCGCGTACGAGCAGTACTTC.